The 21 T cell receptor beta chains below come from one sample, sequenced in a study of vaccination effects on CD4 cells after COVID-19. Following culture for approximately 11 days, CD4+ T cells were isolated. TCRdb's table, derived via immunoSEQ multiplex PCR, lists solely in-frame clones and lacks some. The repertoire holds about 74,000 clones, approximately 80% seen once, with around 2% in the top ten. These TCRs' antigens remain unknown. Sequenced here: CD4+ T cells from PBMCs cultured without peptide, sampled before COVID-19 vaccination. The receptor source for this set is a human donor who received a COVID-19 vaccine.

The rearrangement links TRBV24-1 to TRBJ2-1; TRBD1 matches at 7 bases. The CDR3 runs 17 residues. With V trimmed by 2 bases and J by 6 bases, 12 bases remained unmatched. The V gene's germline CDR1 is KGHDR and CDR2 SFDVKD. DNA of the CDR3: TGTGCCACCAGTGATTACATAGGCAGGGGGACAATCAATGAGCAGTTCTTC. Its protein is CATSDYIGRGTINEQFF.

This chain uses TRBV5-1 with TRBJ2-5; TRBD2 aligns across 10 bases. The junction had 3 bases not matched to a gene; V was cut back by 3 bases and J by 4 bases. From germline, CDR1 is SGHRS and CDR2 YFSETQ. The CDR3 loop spans 14 amino acids. The CDR3, as DNA: TGCGCCAGCAGCTATAGCGGGGGGCTAGAGACCCAGTACTTC. Encoded protein: CASSYSGGLETQYF.

This clone was counted only a few times. This chain joins TRBV19 and TRBJ2-3; no clear D gene. V dropped 7 bases and J dropped 2 bases, with 4 bases sitting between them. Looked up from germline, CDR1 is LNHDA and CDR2 is SQIVND (reference sequence). The CDR3 runs 11 residues. The CDR3 DNA reads as TGTGCCAGTACTCACACAGATACGCAGTATTTT. It is translated as CASTHTDTQYF.

This clone is a singleton in its sample. The chain combines TRBV6-4 with TRBJ2-1, with 7 nucleotides matching TRBD1. Germline V gene lookup returns CDR1 MRHNA and CDR2 SNTAGT. The CDR3 covers 14 residues. Trimming at V came to 3 bases and at J to 9 bases, leaving 8 bases not matched to a gene. DNA for the CDR3: TGTGCCAGCAGTGAATGGCAGGGGGTTGGTGAGCAGTTCTTC. Protein sequence: CASSEWQGVGEQFF.

This chain connects TRBV5-1 to TRBJ1-4; D remains unclear. The V gene's germline CDR1 is SGHRS and CDR2 YFSETQ. The CDR3 contains 15 residues. Trimming cost V 2 bases and J 7 bases, with 15 bases left between them. DNA for the CDR3: TGCGCCAGCAGCTTTCAGCCGTCAACGGGTGAAAAACTGTTTTTT. This translates into CASSFQPSTGEKLFF.

V and J are TRBV15 and TRBJ2-5; D call uncertain. The CDR3 extends over 14 amino acids. Trimming cost V 0 bases and J 5 bases, with 10 bases left between them. In germline, CDR1 is LNHNV, CDR2 YYDKDF (reference sequence). CDR3 coding DNA: TGTGCCACCAGCAGAGACGCGGCTCCTGAGACCCAGTACTTC. This codes for CATSRDAAPETQYF.

The V and J genes are TRBV20-1 and TRBJ2-1; 7 nucleotides match TRBD2. V dropped 3 bases and J dropped 8; count of bases not matched to a gene: 4. Per germline, CDR1 DFQATT and CDR2 SNEGSKA (reference sequence). The CDR3 is 12 residues long. This CDR3 is CSASGAGDEQFF. CDR3 bases: TGCAGTGCTAGTGGGGCGGGGGATGAGCAGTTCTTC.

The chain carries TRBV5-4 and TRBJ2-7; D is perhaps TRBD1 or TRBD2 (6 bases each). With 2 bases removed from V and 1 base from J, the gap between germline ends came to 13 bases. Germline assignment: CDR1 SGHNT and CDR2 YYREEE (reference sequence). The CDR3 is 15 amino acids. For the CDR3, the DNA is TGTGCCAGCAGCTTTGGCCAGGGGACTTCCTACGAGCAGTACGTC. Residues: CASSFGQGTSYEQYV.

J is TRBJ2-2 and V is TRBV10-3; TRBD2 matches 11 bases. CDR3 length equals 15 residues. Germline V gene data show CDR1 as ENHRY and CDR2 as SYGVKD. The ends lost 7 bases at V and 7 bases at J; junction bases unmatched: 8. CDR3 in DNA: TGTGCCATCACACCCTCCACTAGCGGGGGCGGGGAGCTGTTTTTT. Translating it yields CAITPSTSGGGELFF.

The chain recombines TRBV18 with TRBJ2-5; tentatively, D is TRBD1 or TRBD2 (6 bases each). The CDR3 totals 16 residues. V lost 0 bases and J lost 1, with 12 bases in between. From germline, CDR1 is KGHSH and CDR2 LQKENI. The CDR3 sequence is CASSPPAGGPQETQYF. DNA of the CDR3: TGTGCCAGCTCACCACCGGCCGGGGGCCCCCAAGAGACCCAGTACTTC.

The count of this clone is one. The chain carries TRBV19 and TRBJ2-5; TRBD2 aligns across 8 bases. This CDR3 spans 16 amino acids. The V segment lost 5 bases and the J segment 3 bases; nucleotides outside the gene matches: 11. Looked up from germline, CDR1 is LNHDA and CDR2 is SQIVND (reference sequence). CDR3 protein: CASSGLTSETKETQYF. CDR3 in DNA: TGTGCCAGTAGTGGTCTGACTAGCGAGACAAAAGAGACCCAGTACTTC.

This clone has only a few counts. The gene calls are TRBV10-2 and TRBJ1-5; D possibly corresponds to TRBD1 (6 bases). The V end was cut by 4 bases, the J end by 12 bases, with 13 bases between. Germline-derived CDR1 and CDR2 are WSHSY and SAAADI. The CDR3 covers 12 residues. CDR3 sequence reads: CASSAFRDIQHF. The CDR3 DNA reads as TGCGCCAGCAGTGCCTTCCGGGACATCCAGCATTTT.

This clone was counted many times. The CDR3 nucleotides read TGTGCCAGCAGTGAACAGCAGGGCACTGAAGCTTTCTTT. Translated, it gives CASSEQQGTEAFF. The V gene is TRBV2, the J gene TRBJ1-1; a weak D match, TRBD1 (5 bases). The CDR3 is made up of 13 amino acids. The V gene's germline CDR1 is SNHLY and CDR2 FYNNEI. Trimming took 2 bases from V and 4 from J, leaving 8 bases between them.

The J gene is TRBJ1-1, the V gene TRBV19, with 9 bases that match TRBD1. The CDR3 has 17 residues. The V segment lost 3 bases and the J segment 4 bases; nucleotides outside the gene matches: 12. Germline V CDR1 and CDR2: LNHDA, SQIVND (reference sequence). CDR3: CASSIPFPGQGSTEAFF. CDR3 bases: TGTGCCAGTAGTATCCCTTTCCCGGGACAGGGATCCACTGAAGCTTTCTTT.

The V and J genes are TRBV24-1 and TRBJ1-2; 7 nucleotides agree with TRBD1. The J segment lost 2 bases and the V segment lost 4 bases, leaving 3 bases of the junction unmatched. This CDR3 spans 14 amino acids. Germline V gives CDR1 KGHDR, CDR2 SFDVKD. The CDR3 sequence: CATSDPTGNYGYTF. CDR3 coding DNA: TGTGCCACCAGTGACCCGACAGGGAACTATGGCTACACCTTC.

The chain uses TRBV28 and TRBJ1-5; TRBD1 matches 7 bases. The ends lost 5 bases at V and 9 bases at J; junction bases unmatched: 10. The CDR3 spans 14 residues. Germline-derived CDR1 and CDR2 are MDHEN and SYDVKM. The CDR3 nucleotides read TGTGCCAGCAGTAAAGGGGGCAGTCAGTTGCCCCAGCATTTT. It yields the protein CASSKGGSQLPQHF.

The chain joins TRBV11-2 to TRBJ1-5; TRBD1 is a possible D gene (6 bases). Trimming removed 4 bases from V and 2 bases from J, with 9 bases in between. CDR3 length: 14 amino acids. The germline V gene has CDR1 SGHAT and CDR2 FQNNGV. CDR3 bases: TGTGCCAGCAGCTGGACAGACGGCAATCAGCCCCAGCATTTT. The encoded protein is CASSWTDGNQPQHF.

The chain recombines TRBV6-1 with TRBJ1-1, with D hard to call. This CDR3 region has 14 residues. The V gene lost 6 bases and the J gene lost 0 bases, with 11 bases spanning the gap. The V gene's germline CDR1 is MNHNS and CDR2 SASEGT. The CDR3: CASSHGRMNTEAFF. Here the CDR3 DNA reads TGTGCCAGCAGCCACGGACGCATGAACACTGAAGCTTTCTTT.

This chain uses TRBV28 with TRBJ1-1; D is perhaps TRBD1 (6 bases). V lost 5 bases, J lost 0 bases, and 13 bases lay in between. Germline V lookup: CDR1 MDHEN, CDR2 SYDVKM. The CDR3 loop spans 15 amino acids. CDR3 region: CASSPTGTLNTEAFF. CDR3 DNA: TGTGCCAGCAGTCCCACTGGGACATTGAACACTGAAGCTTTCTTT.

The V and J genes are TRBV6-5 and TRBJ2-3; D call uncertain. CDR1 is MNHEY and CDR2 is SVGAGI in the germline V gene. V lost 7 bases and J 0 bases, leaving 11 bases between the germline ends. The CDR3 covers 14 residues. The CDR3 sequence is CASTLGPSTDTQYF. For the CDR3, the DNA is TGTGCCAGCACCCTAGGTCCTAGCACAGATACGCAGTATTTT.

This clone was recorded only once. The V call is TRBV5-1, the J call TRBJ1-1; maybe TRBD1 (6 bases). Trimming cost V 2 bases and J 1 base, with 9 bases left between them. The CDR3 length is 14 residues. Germline values: CDR1 SGHRS, CDR2 YFSETQ. The chain's CDR3 is CASSFAGANTEAFF. CDR3 coding DNA: TGCGCCAGCAGCTTCGCGGGGGCGAACACTGAAGCTTTCTTT.